These T cell receptor beta chains were read from a single sample in a study of blood T cell repertoires in COVID-19. Produced via immunoSEQ multiplex PCR; TCRdb's table is partial and in-frame only. Among 150,000 to 200,000 clones listed, 70% to 90% were seen once. The specimen was peripheral blood. These receptors originate from a man younger than 35 with acute or convalescent COVID-19. Each CDR3 is given with its conserved first and last residue. Fields, in order: clone size, CDR3 length, J gene, V gene, D gene, CDR3 protein, CDR3 DNA. A D gene is named only where the DNA matches it firmly. Clone size is stated in some rows and not others, as once, few, many or a class when expanded.

clone size: -
CDR3 length: 13
J gene: TRBJ1-2
V gene: TRBV6-1
D gene: -
CDR3 protein: CASSDRTGGGYTF
CDR3 DNA: TGTGCCAGCAGTGATAGGACCGGGGGTGGCTACACCTTC

clone size: -
CDR3 length: 16
J gene: TRBJ2-1
V gene: TRBV7-8
D gene: TRBD2
CDR3 protein: CASSLYSGGPYNEQFF
CDR3 DNA: TGTGCCAGCAGCTTATATAGCGGGGGGCCCTACAATGAGCAGTTCTTC

clone size: -
CDR3 length: 13
J gene: TRBJ2-1
V gene: TRBV6-5
D gene: TRBD2
CDR3 protein: CASNPTGGNEQFF
CDR3 DNA: TGTGCCAGTAACCCCACGGGGGGGAATGAGCAGTTCTTC

clone size: -
CDR3 length: 13
J gene: TRBJ1-3
V gene: TRBV6-6
D gene: TRBD1
CDR3 protein: CASGTGAGNTIYF
CDR3 DNA: TGTGCCAGCGGGACAGGTGCTGGAAACACCATATATTTT

clone size: -
CDR3 length: 16
J gene: TRBJ2-7
V gene: TRBV5-1
D gene: TRBD1
CDR3 protein: CASSWGDRGSQNEQYF
CDR3 DNA: TGCGCCAGCAGTTGGGGGGACAGGGGTTCTCAGAACGAGCAGTACTTC

clone size: -
CDR3 length: 14
J gene: TRBJ1-4
V gene: TRBV6-5
D gene: TRBD1
CDR3 protein: CASENTGVLEKLFF
CDR3 DNA: TGTGCCAGCGAGAATACAGGGGTGTTGGAAAAACTGTTTTTT

clone size: -
CDR3 length: 15
J gene: TRBJ1-3
V gene: TRBV30
D gene: -
CDR3 protein: CAWSRFGPGGNTIYF
CDR3 DNA: TGTGCCTGGAGTAGGTTTGGGCCAGGAGGAAACACCATATATTTT

clone size: -
CDR3 length: 13
J gene: TRBJ1-6
V gene: TRBV18
D gene: -
CDR3 protein: CASSPNRESPLHF
CDR3 DNA: TGTGCCAGCTCACCCAACCGGGAATCACCCCTCCACTTT

clone size: -
CDR3 length: 15
J gene: TRBJ2-3
V gene: TRBV6-5
D gene: TRBD1
CDR3 protein: CASSKTQGDTDTQYF
CDR3 DNA: TGTGCCAGCTCCAAGACGCAGGGGGACACAGATACGCAGTATTTT

clone size: few
CDR3 length: 14
J gene: TRBJ2-5
V gene: TRBV7-8
D gene: -
CDR3 protein: CASSLFEYQETQYF
CDR3 DNA: TGTGCCAGCAGCTTATTTGAGTATCAAGAGACCCAGTACTTC

clone size: few
CDR3 length: 17
J gene: TRBJ2-2
V gene: TRBV4-2
D gene: TRBD1
CDR3 protein: CASSQDVGGQGGGELFF
CDR3 DNA: TGTGCCAGCAGCCAAGATGTAGGGGGACAGGGCGGAGGGGAGCTGTTTTTT

clone size: once
CDR3 length: 13
J gene: TRBJ1-1
V gene: TRBV7-9
D gene: -
CDR3 protein: CASSVGMNTEAFF
CDR3 DNA: TGTGCCAGCAGCGTGGGCATGAACACTGAAGCTTTCTTT

clone size: once
CDR3 length: 14
J gene: TRBJ2-1
V gene: TRBV30
D gene: -
CDR3 protein: CAWTDSFSYNEQFF
CDR3 DNA: TGTGCCTGGACGGACAGTTTCTCCTACAATGAGCAGTTCTTC

clone size: -
CDR3 length: 15
J gene: TRBJ2-1
V gene: TRBV18
D gene: -
CDR3 protein: CASSPAGHGAREQFF
CDR3 DNA: TGTGCCAGCTCACCCGCCGGACACGGCGCCCGGGAGCAGTTCTTC

clone size: -
CDR3 length: 16
J gene: TRBJ1-1
V gene: TRBV5-1
D gene: -
CDR3 protein: CASSSRTQDLNTEAFF
CDR3 DNA: TGCGCCAGCAGCAGTCGAACACAGGACCTGAACACTGAAGCTTTCTTT

clone size: -
CDR3 length: 13
J gene: TRBJ2-3
V gene: TRBV19
D gene: -
CDR3 protein: CASSSGQLDTQYF
CDR3 DNA: TGTGCCAGTAGTAGTGGGCAATTAGATACGCAGTATTTT

clone size: -
CDR3 length: 14
J gene: TRBJ1-3
V gene: TRBV9
D gene: -
CDR3 protein: CASSRGSTGNTIYF
CDR3 DNA: TGTGCCAGCAGCAGGGGTTCTACTGGAAACACCATATATTTT

clone size: -
CDR3 length: 14
J gene: TRBJ1-5
V gene: TRBV19
D gene: -
CDR3 protein: CASSRDPIGQPQHF
CDR3 DNA: TGTGCCAGTAGCCGAGACCCAATCGGGCAGCCCCAGCATTTT

clone size: -
CDR3 length: 17
J gene: TRBJ2-5
V gene: TRBV7-2
D gene: TRBD2
CDR3 protein: CASSLSSGGGSEETQYF
CDR3 DNA: TGTGCCAGCAGCTTATCTAGCGGGGGAGGTAGCGAAGAGACCCAGTACTTC

clone size: -
CDR3 length: 13
J gene: TRBJ1-2
V gene: TRBV7-9
D gene: -
CDR3 protein: CASSSTPNYGYTF
CDR3 DNA: TGTGCCAGCAGCTCCACACCGAACTATGGCTACACCTTC

clone size: -
CDR3 length: 14
J gene: TRBJ2-5
V gene: TRBV28
D gene: -
CDR3 protein: CASSPTGFGETQYF
CDR3 DNA: TGTGCCAGCAGCCCTACAGGGTTCGGGGAGACCCAGTACTTC

clone size: -
CDR3 length: 15
J gene: TRBJ1-2
V gene: TRBV21-1
D gene: -
CDR3 protein: CASSKALSQRISGSF
CDR3 DNA: TGTGCCAGCAGCAAAGCGCTATCACAACGGATTAGCGGCTCCTTC

clone size: few
CDR3 length: 13
J gene: TRBJ1-1
V gene: TRBV7-3
D gene: -
CDR3 protein: CASSLWGGTEAFF
CDR3 DNA: TGTGCCAGCTCCTTATGGGGGGGCACTGAAGCTTTCTTT

clone size: -
CDR3 length: 17
J gene: TRBJ2-2
V gene: TRBV4-1
D gene: TRBD2
CDR3 protein: CASSHPSLLAGGGELFF
CDR3 DNA: TGCGCCAGCAGCCACCCCTCTTTGCTAGCGGGGGGTGGGGAGCTGTTTTTT

clone size: -
CDR3 length: 13
J gene: TRBJ1-2
V gene: TRBV29-1
D gene: -
CDR3 protein: CTPGAPEGYGYTF
CDR3 DNA: TGCACCCCCGGGGCCCCGGAGGGCTATGGCTACACCTTC

clone size: -
CDR3 length: 12
J gene: TRBJ2-7
V gene: TRBV30
D gene: -
CDR3 protein: CAWSVHNYEQYF
CDR3 DNA: TGTGCCTGGAGTGTACACAACTACGAGCAGTACTTC

clone size: -
CDR3 length: 15
J gene: TRBJ1-1
V gene: TRBV27
D gene: -
CDR3 protein: CASSGGTSLNTEAFF
CDR3 DNA: TGTGCCAGCAGTGGGGGGACGAGCTTAAACACTGAAGCTTTCTTT

clone size: -
CDR3 length: 16
J gene: TRBJ2-5
V gene: TRBV2
D gene: TRBD1
CDR3 protein: CASSRPLRDSQETQYF
CDR3 DNA: TGTGCCAGCAGTCGACCCCTCCGGGACAGCCAAGAGACCCAGTACTTC

clone size: once
CDR3 length: 17
J gene: TRBJ2-2
V gene: TRBV30
D gene: TRBD2
CDR3 protein: CAGTRGLAGIGTGELFF
CDR3 DNA: TGTGCCGGTACCCGAGGACTAGCGGGGATCGGGACCGGGGAGCTGTTTTTT

clone size: -
CDR3 length: 15
J gene: TRBJ2-5
V gene: TRBV25-1
D gene: TRBD1
CDR3 protein: CASSEGTVAQETQYF
CDR3 DNA: TGTGCCAGCAGTGAGGGGACAGTAGCCCAAGAGACCCAGTACTTC

clone size: -
CDR3 length: 16
J gene: TRBJ2-1
V gene: TRBV18
D gene: TRBD1
CDR3 protein: CASSPREMGQGNEQFF
CDR3 DNA: TGTGCCAGCTCACCAAGAGAAATGGGACAGGGCAATGAGCAGTTCTTC

clone size: -
CDR3 length: 15
J gene: TRBJ1-1
V gene: TRBV7-9
D gene: -
CDR3 protein: CASSRGAGVSTEAFF
CDR3 DNA: TGTGCCAGCAGCCGGGGGGCAGGGGTTTCAACTGAAGCTTTCTTT

clone size: -
CDR3 length: 14
J gene: TRBJ2-1
V gene: TRBV9
D gene: TRBD2
CDR3 protein: CASTASTAGNEQFF
CDR3 DNA: TGTGCCAGCACCGCATCGACAGCGGGAAATGAGCAGTTCTTC

clone size: -
CDR3 length: 17
J gene: TRBJ2-3
V gene: TRBV5-1
D gene: -
CDR3 protein: CASSLVPGVRSTDTQYF
CDR3 DNA: TGCGCCAGCAGCTTGGTGCCCGGGGTAAGGAGCACAGATACGCAGTATTTT

clone size: once
CDR3 length: 17
J gene: TRBJ1-2
V gene: TRBV14
D gene: TRBD1
CDR3 protein: CASSPPGQVTLGYGYTF
CDR3 DNA: TGTGCCAGCAGCCCACCCGGACAGGTCACCCTTGGGTATGGCTACACCTTC

clone size: -
CDR3 length: 18
J gene: TRBJ2-3
V gene: TRBV7-3
D gene: TRBD2
CDR3 protein: CASSPGTSGGLLTDTQYF
CDR3 DNA: TGTGCCAGCAGCCCCGGGACTAGCGGGGGGTTACTCACAGATACGCAGTATTTT

clone size: -
CDR3 length: 14
J gene: TRBJ2-1
V gene: TRBV30
D gene: TRBD2
CDR3 protein: CAWSRLAGANEQFF
CDR3 DNA: TGTGCCTGGAGCAGACTAGCGGGGGCCAATGAGCAGTTCTTC

clone size: -
CDR3 length: 15
J gene: TRBJ2-7
V gene: TRBV4-1
D gene: -
CDR3 protein: CASSQDRGASYEQYF
CDR3 DNA: TGCGCCAGCAGCCAAGATCGGGGGGCCTCCTACGAGCAGTACTTC

clone size: -
CDR3 length: 15
J gene: TRBJ2-5
V gene: TRBV11-2
D gene: TRBD2
CDR3 protein: CASSPLSSGGETQYF
CDR3 DNA: TGTGCCAGCAGCCCCCTTTCTAGCGGGGGGGAGACCCAGTACTTC